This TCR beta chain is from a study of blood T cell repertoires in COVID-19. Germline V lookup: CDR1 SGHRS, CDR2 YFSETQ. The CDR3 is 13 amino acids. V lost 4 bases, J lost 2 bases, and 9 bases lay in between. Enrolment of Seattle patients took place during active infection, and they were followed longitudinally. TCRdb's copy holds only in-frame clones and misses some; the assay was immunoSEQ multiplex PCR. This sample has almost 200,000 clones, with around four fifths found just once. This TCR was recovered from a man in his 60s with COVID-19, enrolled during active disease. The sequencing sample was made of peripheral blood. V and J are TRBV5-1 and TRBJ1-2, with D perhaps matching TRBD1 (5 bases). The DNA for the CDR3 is TGCGCCAGCAGCGCTGACAGCAACTATGGCTACACCTTC. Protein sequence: CASSADSNYGYTF.